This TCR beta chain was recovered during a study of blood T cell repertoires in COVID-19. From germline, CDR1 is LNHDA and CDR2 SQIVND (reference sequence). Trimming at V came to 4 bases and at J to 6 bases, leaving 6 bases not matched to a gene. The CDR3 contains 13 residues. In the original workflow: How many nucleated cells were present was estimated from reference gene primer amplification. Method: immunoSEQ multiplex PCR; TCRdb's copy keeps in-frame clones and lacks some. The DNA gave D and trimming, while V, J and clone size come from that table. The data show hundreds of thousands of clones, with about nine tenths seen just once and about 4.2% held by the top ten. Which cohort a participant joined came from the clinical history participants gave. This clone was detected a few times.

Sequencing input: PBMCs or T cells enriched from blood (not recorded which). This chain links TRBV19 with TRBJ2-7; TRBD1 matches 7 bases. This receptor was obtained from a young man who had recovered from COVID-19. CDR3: CASSTTTGLEQYF. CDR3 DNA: TGTGCCAGTAGTACTACGACAGGGCTCGAGCAGTACTTC.